This T cell receptor (beta chain) was captured by sequencing in a study of radiation and T cells in renal cell carcinoma. The overall study: Nephrectomy followed 15 Gy stereotactic body radiation by 4 weeks.

Study conclusions and caveats: From baseline, blood top tumor clonotypes peaked at 2 weeks post-radiation.

On this clone: Its specificity is unknown.

The germline V and J ends were trimmed by 4 bases and 7 bases, with 10 bases remaining between them. This CDR3 has 12 residues. Germline values: CDR1 SGHRS, CDR2 YFSETQ. The time point: baseline pretreatment blood. As for treatment: 15 Gy SBRT to primary tumor, nephrectomy 4 weeks later. After SBRT, blood was collected at 2 and 4 weeks, plus baseline. Generated by immunoSEQ multiplex PCR, the TCRdb table keeps only in-frame clones and is missing some. The table includes more than 140,000 clones, less than 85% detected once. The sequence was obtained from a woman between 45 and 65 years old with renal cell carcinoma. The chain has TRBV5-1 and TRBJ2-3; tentative D call: TRBD2 (6 bases). The starting material was blood, obtained from a patient whose treatment included radiotherapy and nephrectomy. CDR3 region: CASSRDFNTQYF. DNA of the CDR3: TGCGCCAGCAGCCGGGACTTTAATACGCAGTATTTT.